Listed below are T cell receptor beta chains from one sample, sequenced in a study of blood T cell repertoires in COVID-19. Sequenced by immunoSEQ multiplex PCR; TCRdb stores in-frame clones only, minus some. The sample contains about 45,000 clones, about nine tenths of which appear only once. The sequenced material came from peripheral blood. The receptors come from a woman of 80 years or more in a cohort sampled during active or convalescent COVID-19. Both conserved end residues are part of each CDR3. D genes are given only for firm matches.

TRBD1	TRBV11-3	TRBJ1-1	TGTGCCAGCAGCTACAGGGGGATGAACACTGAAGCTTTCTTT	CASSYRGMNTEAFF
TRBD1	TRBV5-5	TRBJ2-7	TGTGCCAGCAGCAAGGGGGCAGGGGACGCCTACGAGCAGTACTTC	CASSKGAGDAYEQYF
TRBD1	TRBV10-3	TRBJ1-2	TGTGCCATCAGTGGACAGGCAGGGGGCAAGAATGGCTACACCTTC	CAISGQAGGKNGYTF
NA	TRBV7-9	TRBJ2-1	TGTGCCAGCAGCTTCAGTTCCGTCATCTACAATGAGCAGTTCTTC	CASSFSSVIYNEQFF
TRBD1	TRBV7-2	TRBJ1-2	TGTGCCAGCAGCCCCGGCGGAGGGGGCTTAGGGAACTATGGCTACACCTTC	CASSPGGGGLGNYGYTF
TRBD1	TRBV25-1	TRBJ1-1	TGTGCCAGCAGTGCCCCAGGGGGAGTAATCACTGAAGCTTTCTTT	CASSAPGGVITEAFF
NA	TRBV19	TRBJ1-1	TGTGCCAGTAGTATACGGGACGTGGGAGGTGGCACTGAAGCTTTCTTT	CASSIRDVGGGTEAFF
NA	TRBV5-1	TRBJ1-2	TGCGCCAGCAGCCCGCCGGTTCTCAACTCATTCTATGGCTACACCTTC	CASSPPVLNSFYGYTF
TRBD2	TRBV11-3	TRBJ2-7	TGTGCCAGCAGTTTTAGCGGGCGAAGCTCCTACGAGCAGTACTTC	CASSFSGRSSYEQYF
NA	TRBV5-4	TRBJ2-7	TGTGCCAGCAGCTTGTTCGGCAGGGCTAAGGACGAGCAGTACTTC	CASSLFGRAKDEQYF
TRBD2	TRBV2	TRBJ2-1	TGTGCCAGCAGTGGGAATTCGCTCAGCGGGGGGGATTCTGAGCAGTTCTTC	CASSGNSLSGGDSEQFF
NA	TRBV19	TRBJ2-5	TGTGCCAGTAGTAGTTTGACAGAGGTCCAAGAGACCCAGTACTTC	CASSSLTEVQETQYF
TRBD2	TRBV4-1	TRBJ2-5	TGCGCCAGCAGCTATGGACTAGCGGGGGGGCAAGAGACCCAGTACTTC	CASSYGLAGGQETQYF
NA	TRBV10-3	TRBJ2-7	TGTGCCATCAGTGACCTCTACGAGCAGTACTTC	CAISDLYEQYF
TRBD2	TRBV14	TRBJ2-5	TGTGCCAGCAGCCAAGTAAGGGAGTGGACTAGCGGGGGTATTCAAGAGACCCAGTACTTC	CASSQVREWTSGGIQETQYF
TRBD1	TRBV27	TRBJ2-3	TGTGCCAGCAGTTTCTCGACAGGGGCCGGAGATACGCAGTATTTT	CASSFSTGAGDTQYF
TRBD2	TRBV5-1	TRBJ2-5	TGCGCCAGCAGCACTAGCGGGGGCCCCCAAGAGACCCAGTACTTC	CASSTSGGPQETQYF
TRBD1	TRBV30	TRBJ2-7	TGTGCCTGGGGGACAGGGGGCTACGAGCAGTACTTC	CAWGTGGYEQYF